These 25 T cell receptor beta chains were all obtained from the same sample, sequenced in a study of T cells in Graves' hyperthyroidism and ophthalmopathy. TCR beta CDR3 region amplification was performed from RNA transcripts. The study used the HTBI primer set for a first-round RT-PCR of the TCR CDR3. Each CDR3 protein gets one entry after TCRdb re-called the multiplex PCR reads with MiXCR. This sample yields some 550,000 distinct CDR3 sequences, of which 15% to 20% are seen a single time; roughly 3.3% belongs to the top ten. The sequenced material came from blood. These TCRs come from a woman between 35 and 50 years old with Graves' ophthalmopathy.

Many counts were recorded for this clonotype. This rearrangement joins TRBV20-1 to TRBJ1-1; 7 bases agree with TRBD1. CDR3 length: 13 amino acids. Losses at the gene ends were 6 bases for V and 4 bases for J; bases not matched to a gene: 8. Germline V gene data show CDR1 as DFQATT and CDR2 as SNEGSKA (reference sequence). CDR3 DNA sequence: TGCAGTGCCCGAGGGGGCGGGGTCACTGAAGCTTTCTTT. Protein sequence: CSARGGGVTEAFF.

The chain has TRBV7-9 and TRBJ2-5; 9 bases match TRBD1. CDR1 is SEHNR and CDR2 is FQNEAQ in the germline V gene (reference sequence). CDR3 size: 14 residues. After removal of 7 bases from V and 3 bases from J, the junction contained 6 bases not matched to a gene. CDR3 bases: TGTGCCAGCACGTCGGACAGGGGTAAAGAGACCCAGTACTTC. Residues: CASTSDRGKETQYF.

This clonotype was seen more than once but under ten times. The chain couples TRBV11-1 to TRBJ2-1; 8 bases are shared with TRBD1. This CDR3 is 14 amino acids long. Trimming removed 5 bases from V and 7 bases from J; junction bases left unmatched: 7. Germline loops: CDR1 SGHAT, CDR2 FQDESV (reference sequence). CDR3 sequence: CASSQRQGMNEQFF. The CDR3 DNA follows: TGTGCCAGCAGCCAGCGACAGGGGATGAATGAGCAGTTCTTC.

The chain is built from TRBV6-4 and TRBJ1-1; 9 nucleotides align to TRBD1. The CDR3 is 16 residues long. After removal of 8 bases from V and 3 bases from J, the junction contained 13 bases not matched to a gene. CDR1 MRHNA and CDR2 SNTAGT come from the germline V gene. The CDR3 DNA follows: TGTGCCAGCCCCGGACAGGGGAATCGGTCTGACACTGAAGCTTTCTTT. Translated: CASPGQGNRSDTEAFF.

This clonotype has a count of ten or more. J is TRBJ2-1 and V is TRBV2, with TRBD1 as a possible D gene (5 bases). The CDR3 contains 11 residues. The V and J ends lost 11 bases and 6 bases respectively, with 11 bases between them. Germline V gene sequence: CDR1 SNHLY, CDR2 FYNNEI. The CDR3 spells CADGTGNEQFF. As DNA, the CDR3 is TGTGCCGATGGAACAGGCAATGAGCAGTTCTTC.

On this clonotype itself: A much more abundant neighbour one base away suggests this may be a read error. This rearrangement joins TRBV18 to TRBJ2-3; D is unclear. Looked up from germline, CDR1 is KGHSH and CDR2 is LQKENI. CDR3 length: 14 amino acids. DNA of the CDR3: TGTGCCAGCTCACTAACTCCCTCGGCAGATACGGAGTATTTT. It encodes CASSLTPSADTEYF.

This clonotype appeared a few times. The chain is built from TRBV3-1 and TRBJ2-5, with TRBD2 identical over 8 bases. From germline, CDR1 is LGHDT and CDR2 YNNKEL (reference sequence). The CDR3 is 17 amino acids. With V trimmed by 0 bases and J by 5 bases, 11 bases remained unmatched. DNA of the CDR3: TGTGCCAGCAGCCAAGATGAAGGACTAGCTCTCCGGGAGACCCAGTACTTC. This encodes CASSQDEGLALRETQYF.

There are many counts of this clonotype. This chain uses TRBV27 with TRBJ2-3, with 7 bases matching TRBD2. Trimming cost V 5 bases and J 7 bases; bases outside gene matches: 18. The CDR3 runs to 17 residues. CDR1 MNHEY and CDR2 SMNVEV come from the germline V gene (reference sequence). The CDR3 sequence: CASSLTSRTTVAHTQYF. The CDR3 coding sequence is TGTGCCAGCAGTCTGACTAGCCGCACAACGGTAGCCCATACGCAGTATTTT.

The genes are TRBV6-1 and TRBJ1-2, with D tentatively TRBD1 (5 bases). CDR3 size: 13 residues. V lost 5 bases and J 7 bases, leaving 14 bases between the germline ends. CDR1 MNHNS and CDR2 SASEGT come from the germline V gene. The CDR3: CASSLTDGVGYTF. The DNA of the CDR3 is TGTGCCAGCAGTCTGACAGACGGTGTTGGCTACACCTTC.

CDR3: CASSQVISRGSNQPQHF. DNA for the CDR3: TGCGCCAGCAGCCAAGTTATATCGCGGGGAAGCAATCAGCCCCAGCATTTT. This chain uses TRBV4-1 with TRBJ1-5; D is uncertain. With 1 base removed from V and 1 base from J, the gap between germline ends came to 14 bases. The CDR3 totals 17 residues. Per germline, CDR1 MGHRA and CDR2 YSYEKL.

This clonotype was observed at least ten times. The chain carries TRBV18 and TRBJ2-7, with 7 bases aligning to TRBD2. The CDR3 runs 13 residues. Germline CDR1 KGHSH, CDR2 LQKENI. V shed 3 bases, J shed 6 bases, and the junction held 5 bases outside the gene matches. The CDR3 coding sequence is TGTGCCAGCTCACCGGTGTGGGAGGGCGAGCAGTACTTC. Amino acid sequence: CASSPVWEGEQYF.

This clonotype has a count of ten or more. The chain couples TRBV3-1 to TRBJ1-1; D unresolved. Germline loops: CDR1 LGHDT, CDR2 YNNKEL (reference sequence). The CDR3 length is 13 residues. Deletions cut 4 bases from V and 4 bases from J, with 10 bases between. CDR3 protein: CASSPTSATEAFF. CDR3 bases: TGTGCCAGCAGCCCTACTAGTGCCACTGAAGCTTTCTTT.

This clonotype has a count of ten or more. The J gene is TRBJ1-1, the V gene TRBV11-2, with D unresolved. V lost 1 base to trimming and J lost 1 base, with 10 bases between them. CDR1 SGHAT and CDR2 FQNNGV come from the germline V gene. The CDR3 is 15 amino acids. The CDR3 DNA is TGTGCCAGCAGCTTAGGTTTCGGCGCGAACACTGAAGCTTTCTTT. It encodes CASSLGFGANTEAFF.

The chain is built from TRBV27 and TRBJ1-4; no firm D call. The CDR3 sequence is 18 residues long. Germline V CDR1 and CDR2: MNHEY, SMNVEV (reference sequence). With 6 bases removed from V and 3 bases from J, the gap between germline ends came to 23 bases. DNA of the CDR3: TGTGCCAGCAGCTTTACCGGGAAGATAAGGGCCCCTAATGAAAAACTGTTTTTT. As protein: CASSFTGKIRAPNEKLFF.

The sample holds a few counts of this clonotype. The gene calls are TRBV6-4 and TRBJ2-2; TRBD2 agrees at 8 bases. The length of the CDR3 is 15 residues. V shed 5 bases and J 3 bases; nucleotides not matched to a gene: 5. Germline CDR1 MRHNA, CDR2 SNTAGT. The CDR3 nucleotides are TGTGCCAGCAGTCCTGAAGCGGGGGACACCGGGGAGCTGTTTTTT. Translating it yields CASSPEAGDTGELFF.

The rearrangement links TRBV12-3 or TRBV12-4 to TRBJ1-2; D remains ambiguous. This CDR3 region has 8 residues. Trimming stripped 8 bases from V and 6 bases from J, with 1 base between. The DNA for the CDR3 is TGTGCCAGCCATGGCTACACCTTC. Its translation: CASHGYTF.

In this sample, this clonotype turned up a few times. This sequence joins TRBV20-1 and TRBJ2-7, with TRBD2 matching 12 bases. The CDR3 is made up of 13 amino acids. Germline CDR1 DFQATT, CDR2 SNEGSKA (reference sequence). The J segment lost 7 bases and the V segment lost 3 bases, leaving 4 bases of the junction unmatched. The CDR3 protein is CSARTSGRREQYF. The CDR3 DNA reads as TGCAGTGCTAGGACTAGCGGGAGACGTGAGCAGTACTTC.

This clonotype turned up a few times. The chain carries TRBV15 and TRBJ1-2; D call uncertain. The CDR3 spans 15 residues. V was pared by 0 bases and J by 5 bases, with 13 bases between. The V gene's germline CDR1 is LNHNV and CDR2 YYDKDF (reference sequence). CDR3 coding DNA: TGTGCCACCAGCAGAGATCGTGGAGGCCCATATGGCTACACCTTC. This codes for CATSRDRGGPYGYTF.

This clonotype appeared many times. The V and J genes are TRBV7-9 and TRBJ2-7; TRBD1 aligns across 9 bases. Germline values: CDR1 SEHNR, CDR2 FQNEAQ (reference sequence). The CDR3 covers 14 residues. Germline trimming cut 10 bases from V and 2 bases from J; bases unmatched to any gene: 9. The CDR3 coding sequence is TGTGCCATTAGACCGGGACAGGGTCCCTACGAGCAGTACTTC. Translation gives CAIRPGQGPYEQYF.

The V and J genes are TRBV7-8 and TRBJ2-7; 8 bases line up with TRBD2. Losses at the gene ends were 5 bases for V and 5 bases for J; bases not matched to a gene: 11. The CDR3 is 15 amino acids. Germline values: CDR1 SGHVS, CDR2 FQNEAQ. CDR3: CASSPREGRGDEQYF. The CDR3 region has the DNA TGTGCCAGCAGCCCCCGGGAGGGCAGAGGCGACGAGCAGTACTTC.

The rearrangement links TRBV11-2 to TRBJ2-1; D unclear. V was trimmed by 0 bases and J by 3 bases, leaving 6 bases between them. Germline CDR1 is SGHAT and CDR2 is FQNNGV. The CDR3 contains 14 residues. CDR3 protein: CASSLDVIYNEQFF. The CDR3 DNA follows: TGTGCCAGCAGCTTAGATGTCATCTACAATGAGCAGTTCTTC.

V is TRBV30 and J is TRBJ2-6; D not resolved. Trimming stripped 4 bases from V and 0 bases from J, with 13 bases between. Germline CDR1 and CDR2: GTSNPN and SVGIG (reference sequence). The CDR3 runs to 16 residues. The CDR3 DNA is TGTGCCTGGAAAATAGTGAAGGACTCTGGGGCCAACGTCCTGACTTTC. This codes for CAWKIVKDSGANVLTF.

V is TRBV28 and J is TRBJ2-3, with 7 bases identical to TRBD1. This CDR3 has 13 residues. Germline loops: CDR1 MDHEN, CDR2 SYDVKM. V shed 5 bases and J 5 bases; nucleotides not matched to a gene: 4. CDR3 in amino acids: CASSDRDLDTQYF. Written as DNA, the CDR3 is TGTGCCAGCAGTGACAGGGATTTAGATACGCAGTATTTT.

This clonotype was seen at least ten times. The chain uses TRBV2 and TRBJ2-1; 8 bases are a match to TRBD1. The CDR3 loop spans 14 amino acids. Germline loops: CDR1 SNHLY, CDR2 FYNNEI. After removal of 8 bases from V and 3 bases from J, the junction contained 6 bases not matched to a gene. The chain's CDR3 is CASSHRGYYNEQFF. In nucleotides, the CDR3 is TGTGCCAGCTCGCACAGGGGGTACTACAATGAGCAGTTCTTC.

The chain couples TRBV19 to TRBJ1-5; 7 positions agree with TRBD1. V lost 3 bases, J lost 1 base, and 12 bases stayed unmatched. The CDR3 is 18 amino acids. Germline assignment: CDR1 LNHDA and CDR2 SQIVND (reference sequence). For the CDR3, the DNA is TGTGCCAGTAGTATTTCAACGACAGGGTATGAGAGCAATCAGCCCCAGCATTTT. Amino acid sequence: CASSISTTGYESNQPQHF.